This record looks at one TCR beta chain sequence and its context. No cognate antigen has been identified for it. No base quality information exists; no much larger clone differs at one position. The data derive from a study of T cell responses to AZD1222 COVID-19 vaccine (dated by TCRdb to the early 2020s). For context, the study as a whole: Because spike-specific TCR depth and breadth did not differ between the two schedules, AZD1222 recipients who got a second dose at roughly 4 weeks were pooled with those who got a second dose at roughly 12 weeks. Trial participants were enrolled by age into subgroups of 18-55, 56-69 and 70-plus years, and around 140, 26 and 57 TCR-sequenced participants, respectively, were included in these subgroups. TCR sequencing covered approximately 230 trial participants: roughly 200 given two doses of AZD1222 and 26 given two doses of MenACWY control vaccine.

The label giving this sample's time point can be read as: baseline before first vaccination. The vaccinee samples were drawn from two UK trials, COV001 and COV002, one of which was a single-blind randomized controlled phase 2/3 trial testing AZD1222 (ChAdOx1 nCoV-19) in healthy adults. For TCRbeta chain sequencing, PBMC samples from trial participants were taken at day 0 and at day 28 after the second dose. Inclusive of the bounding cysteine and phenylalanine, the CDR3 is 15 residues long. Kept here is only the CDR3 DNA, which spans 45 bases and is read in frame from base 1. Ends trimmed: V by 4 bases, J by 7 bases; bases unmatched to a gene: 6. CDR1 and CDR2 are drawn from the germline V gene (reference sequence): MNHEY, SMNVEV. The CDR3 regions of human TCRbeta chains were subjected to immunosequencing. As for how the authors treated the data: TCRs in the repertoires were matched against a reference library of SARS-CoV-2-specific TCRs that had been generated with the MIRA antigen-specificity platform. Breadth meant the fraction of unique TCRs that were SARS-CoV-2-associated, whereas depth meant the fraction of total T cells that were SARS-CoV-2-associated. Using the MIRA data, each spike-specific TCR was assigned both to the spike region to which the TCR was reactive and to a CD4 or CD8 class. Log10-transformed breadth and depth values were compared by one-way ANOVA with Sidak's multiple comparisons tests. TCRdb retrieved this table from immuneACCESS and kept in-frame rearrangements only. Not all clones are present; in checked studies, unresolved V genes account for under half, and no reason is known for the remainder. The V and J calls and clone size come from that table; D and trimming were worked out from the DNA. Within this sample are 150,000 to 200,000 clones, with approximately 92% of them counted one time only. Of the sample, around 9.3% falls within the top ten clones.

The paper's findings and limits, for the study overall: No day 14 peak-response samples were available, so repertoires were characterized only after the peak T cell response. Conclusions about previously exposed vaccinees are limited, since just a handful of AZD1222 recipients were seropositive for SARS-CoV-2 at baseline. After two AZD1222 doses, both the breadth and the depth of spike-specific TCRs were significantly higher than at day 0 and than in MenACWY recipients. Participants were mostly white British and included more females than males, and it was suggested by the authors that clonal diversity may have been underestimated. CD4 TCRs associated with the vaccine covered the entire spike protein, and the dominant responses were in regions 160-218 and 743-854. Nearly half of unique spike-specific TCRs reportedly recognized epitopes outside regions mutated in the B.1.351 and B.1.1.7 variants. In the small 56-69-year group, the increase in depth fell short of significance, most likely because of low power.

Recombination joined TRBV27 with TRBJ1-6; 8 nucleotides in the junction match TRBD1. Sequencing used peripheral blood, obtained on day 0 of AZD1222 vaccination. The clonotype was recovered from an adult in good health. The CDR3: CASSSQGAGNSPLHF. The DNA is as follows: TGTGCCAGCAGTTCTCAGGGGGCGGGGAATTCACCCCTCCACTTT.